The rows below give T cell receptor beta chains drawn from one sample of a study of beta chain features in type 1 diabetes. This table comes from immunoSEQ multiplex PCR, and its TCRdb copy is limited to in-frame clones, with some not included. The table lists about 360,000 clones, roughly 13% of them singletons. The sequenced sample consisted of naive CD4+ T cells from blood. These receptor sequences come from a woman aged 18-29 years with type 1 diabetes. CDR3s include the opening cysteine and the closing phenylalanine or tryptophan. The D gene is left open where the match is weak. Not all rows give a size; the values are once, few, many and, for expanded clones, a class.

NA TRBD1 TRBJ1-1 TRBV19 TGTGCCAGTAGTACCACAGGGGTCTTGAACACTGAAGCTTTCTTT CASSTTGVLNTEAFF
few TRBD1 TRBJ2-1 TRBV28 TGTGCCAGCAGAGGACAGGGTGGCAATGAGCAGTTCTTC CASRGQGGNEQFF
NA NA TRBJ2-7 TRBV11-2 TGTGCCAGCAGCTTAGATTGGGGGGTTCGAGGATACGAGCAGTACTTC CASSLDWGVRGYEQYF
NA TRBD1 TRBJ1-6 TRBV5-1 TGCGCCAGCAGCCTCAGGGGGCTTGAGGATTCACCCCTCCACTTT CASSLRGLEDSPLHF
NA NA TRBJ1-1 TRBV7-2 TGTGCCAGCAGCTTAGTTTGGCAGTCGAACACTGAAGCTTTCTTT CASSLVWQSNTEAFF
few NA TRBJ1-2 TRBV7-2 TGTGCCAGCAGTTCCGGGACACTCTATGGCTACACCTTC CASSSGTLYGYTF
NA TRBD2 TRBJ2-7 TRBV29-1 TGCAGCGTAGCGGGACTGGGAGATTCCTACGAGCAGTACTTC CSVAGLGDSYEQYF
NA NA TRBJ1-6 TRBV7-9 TGTGCCAGCAGCGAGGGGGTAACGGGGACGAATTCACCCCTCCACTTT CASSEGVTGTNSPLHF
NA NA TRBJ2-3 TRBV18 TGTGCCAGCTCACCGGACTCCACGATAGATACGCAGTATTTT CASSPDSTIDTQYF
few NA TRBJ2-7 TRBV20-1 TGCAGTGGCGCGGACAGCTACGAGCAGTACTTC CSGADSYEQYF
few TRBD2 TRBJ2-1 TRBV15 TGTGCCACCAGCGGTTGGACTAGCGGGAGGGCCATGAATGAGCAGTTCTTC CATSGWTSGRAMNEQFF
few TRBD2 TRBJ2-1 TRBV7-9 TGTGCCAGCAGCCGGAGCGCGGGGGTTGAGCAGTTCTTC CASSRSAGVEQFF
few TRBD1 TRBJ2-7 TRBV25-1 TGTGCCAGCAGCTACAGGGGGCAGGGGGAGCAGTACTTC CASSYRGQGEQYF
NA TRBD1 TRBJ1-1 TRBV30 TGTGCCTGGAGTGGTTCCGGGACAGGCAGAGCTTTCTTT CAWSGSGTGRAFF
few NA TRBJ1-4 TRBV7-2 TGTGCCACCCGATTCATGGGCGGAGGAAAACTGTTTTTT CATRFMGGGKLFF
few NA TRBJ2-7 TRBV28 TGTGCCAGCAGTTTACAGGGCGAGCAGTACTTC CASSLQGEQYF
NA TRBD1 TRBJ1-3 TRBV15 TGTGCCACCAGCAGAGTCACAGGGGGCCGGGGAAACACCATATATTTT CATSRVTGGRGNTIYF
few TRBD1 TRBJ1-5 TRBV2 TGTGCCAGCACCGGGACAGGGGGCCGGTCCAATCAGCCCCAGCATTTT CASTGTGGRSNQPQHF
NA TRBD1 TRBJ1-1 TRBV29-1 TGCAGCGCGGGACAGATGAACACTGAAGCTTTCTTT CSAGQMNTEAFF
few NA TRBJ2-5 TRBV7-9 TGTGCCAGCAGCCGGGAGGAGACCCAGTACTTC CASSREETQYF
NA TRBD1 TRBJ2-7 TRBV9 TGTGCCAGCAGCGCCGGGACAGGGCGTTACGAGCAGTACTTC CASSAGTGRYEQYF
NA TRBD1 TRBJ1-1 TRBV7-3 TGTGCCAGCAGCTACGGGACAGGGGGCACTGAAGCTTTCTTT CASSYGTGGTEAFF
NA TRBD1 TRBJ2-7 TRBV4-2 TGTGCCAGCAGCCCTCGACAGGGGGAAGGGTACGAGCAGTACTTC CASSPRQGEGYEQYF
once NA TRBJ2-3 TRBV14 TGTGCCAGCAGCCAAGATTTCTCAGATACGCAGTATTTT CASSQDFSDTQYF
few TRBD1 TRBJ1-2 TRBV10-3 TGTGCCATCAGTGAGGGGCAGGGGGCGATCGCCTTC CAISEGQGAIAF
NA NA TRBJ1-3 TRBV9 TGTGCCAGCAGCGTATCGACAGGCCGCCACTCTGGAAACACCATATATTTT CASSVSTGRHSGNTIYF
NA NA TRBJ1-2 TRBV30 TGTGCCTGGAGTGAAGGGGATAAGAGCTATGGCTACACCTTC CAWSEGDKSYGYTF
NA TRBD1 TRBJ1-2 TRBV25-1 TGTGCCAGCAGTAGGACAGGGTCGGAAGCTAACTATGGCTACACCTTC CASSRTGSEANYGYTF
NA NA TRBJ1-2 TRBV18 TGTGCCAGCTCGCGAACAGGACCTAACTATGGCTACACCTTC CASSRTGPNYGYTF
NA NA TRBJ2-5 TRBV25-1 TGTGCCAGCAGTGACCCGGGGATAATAATAGGGACCCAGTACTTC CASSDPGIIIGTQYF
few NA TRBJ1-1 TRBV21-1 TGTGCCAGCCAGGGGTGGGGCACTGAAGCTTTCTTT CASQGWGTEAFF
NA TRBD2 TRBJ2-3 TRBV4-3 TGCGCCAGCAGCCATAGCGGGGTGGGAGATACGCAGTATTTT CASSHSGVGDTQYF
few NA TRBJ1-1 TRBV7-2 TGTGCCAGCAGCTTATCCGGGGGGCTGAACACTGAAGCTTTCTTT CASSLSGGLNTEAFF
NA NA TRBJ2-1 TRBV2 TGTGCCAGCAGTGACAGGGTTATGACTGAGCAGTTCTTC CASSDRVMTEQFF
NA NA TRBJ2-7 TRBV28 TGTGCCAGCAGTTTAGTCTCGGTCTACGAGCAGTACTTC CASSLVSVYEQYF
NA NA TRBJ1-5 TRBV4-3 TGCGCCAGCAGCCGACAGCGATATAGCAATCAGCCCCAGCATTTT CASSRQRYSNQPQHF
few TRBD1 TRBJ1-6 TRBV7-2 TGTGCCAGCAGTAGACAGGGGCCTCATAATTCACCCCTCCACTTT CASSRQGPHNSPLHF
NA NA TRBJ1-5 TRBV15 TGTGCCACCGCCGAGGGAGATCAGCCCCAGCATTTT CATAEGDQPQHF
NA TRBD2 TRBJ2-7 TRBV18 TGTGCCAGCTCACCAGGGACTAGCGGGCTCTACGAGCAGTACTTC CASSPGTSGLYEQYF
few NA TRBJ1-2 TRBV9 TGTGCCAGCAGCGTAGACAGCATCTATGGCTACACCTTC CASSVDSIYGYTF
NA TRBD2 TRBJ2-3 TRBV29-1 TGCAGCGTCGTAAACCTAGCGGGAGCGACAGATACGCAGTATTTT CSVVNLAGATDTQYF
NA NA TRBJ1-5 TRBV9 TGTGCCAGCAGCGCCCCAGGCAATCAGCCCCAGCATTTT CASSAPGNQPQHF
NA TRBD2 TRBJ2-1 TRBV9 TGTGCCAGCAGCCCGCACGGGCTAGCGGGAACCGAGGAGTTCTTC CASSPHGLAGTEEFF
NA TRBD2 TRBJ2-1 TRBV28 TGTGCCAGCAGTTTACGCGGCGGGAGAGCATACAATGAGCAGTTCTTC CASSLRGGRAYNEQFF
few TRBD1 TRBJ2-1 TRBV7-7 TGTGCCAGCAGCTTAGGAGGCGGACAGGGGGATGAGCAGTTCTTC CASSLGGGQGDEQFF
NA NA TRBJ2-5 TRBV5-1 TGCGCCAGCAGCTCTCAAGCGGAGACCCAGTACTTC CASSSQAETQYF
few NA TRBJ2-3 TRBV7-6 TGTGCCAGCAGCGCTCAGAGCACAGATACGCAGTATTTT CASSAQSTDTQYF
NA TRBD1 TRBJ2-5 TRBV2 TGTGCCAGCCGGCCCCGATGGACAGGAGTGGAGACCCAGTACTTC CASRPRWTGVETQYF
few NA TRBJ2-5 TRBV7-2 TGTGCCAGCAGCCCGACCACAGGGCGAGAGACCCAGTACTTC CASSPTTGRETQYF
few NA TRBJ2-3 TRBV10-2 TGCGCCAGCGGACTGGGCTTAACTAGCACAGATACGCAGTATTTT CASGLGLTSTDTQYF
NA TRBD1 TRBJ1-1 TRBV5-4 TGTGCCAGCAGCTTGGGGGGACAGGGGAAAACTTTCTTT CASSLGGQGKTFF
few TRBD1 TRBJ2-5 TRBV28 TGTGCCAGCAGTCCCTGGACAGGGGAGGAGACCCAGTACTTC CASSPWTGEETQYF
NA NA TRBJ1-2 TRBV19 TGTGCCAGTAGTACCCCCACAGGGAACTATGGCTACACCTTC CASSTPTGNYGYTF
NA NA TRBJ1-2 TRBV5-8 TGTGCCAGCAGCCTATGGAACTATGGCTACACCTTC CASSLWNYGYTF
few NA TRBJ2-4 TRBV20-1 TGCAGTGCTAGTAGAGACATTCAGTACTTC CSASRDIQYF
few TRBD2 TRBJ2-7 TRBV28 TGTGCCAGCAGCCCAACTAGCGGTCCCTACGAGCAGTACTTC CASSPTSGPYEQYF
NA NA TRBJ2-7 TRBV29-1 TGCAGCGTTGGTCAGGACTCCTACGAGCAGTACTTC CSVGQDSYEQYF
NA TRBD1 TRBJ2-1 TRBV9 TGTGCCAGCAGCGTAGCGGGACAGGGCAATGAGCAGTTCTTC CASSVAGQGNEQFF